Each of the 15 T cell receptor beta chains below was sequenced from the same sample in a study of blood T cell repertoires in COVID-19. This table comes from immunoSEQ multiplex PCR, and its TCRdb copy is limited to in-frame clones, with some not included. The data show approximately 96,000 clones, with around nine tenths seen just once and 4% to 4.5% held by the top ten. Sequencing was done on a sample of peripheral blood. The receptors come from a human donor with COVID-19, enrolled during active disease. The donor label of this sample is uncertain.

J is TRBJ1-1 and V is TRBV5-1; possible D gene TRBD1, 6 bases. The V and J ends lost 0 bases and 0 bases respectively, with 9 bases between them. This CDR3 is built from 15 residues. Germline V gene sequence: CDR1 SGHRS, CDR2 YFSETQ. The CDR3 coding sequence is TGCGCCAGCAGCTTGGCAGGGGCCATGAACACTGAAGCTTTCTTT. It specifies CASSLAGAMNTEAFF.

The chain recombines TRBV9 with TRBJ2-1, with D unresolved. V lost 9 bases and J lost 8, with 6 bases in between. The CDR3 runs 9 residues. Germline CDR1 and CDR2: SGDLS and YYNGEE. The CDR3 reads CAIRDEQFF. In DNA, the CDR3 is TGTGCCATACGGGATGAGCAGTTCTTC.

The chain links TRBV10-3 to TRBJ2-7, with 11 bases that match TRBD2. In germline, CDR1 is ENHRY, CDR2 SYGVKD. V shed 5 bases and J 1 base; nucleotides not matched to a gene: 10. The CDR3 has 17 amino acids. For the CDR3, the DNA is TGTGCCATCAGTATGCCTGTAGCGGGAGGGGTTTCCTACGAGCAGTACTTC. Translation: CAISMPVAGGVSYEQYF.

This chain uses TRBV5-5 with TRBJ2-1; 7 bases are a match to TRBD1. The germline V gene encodes CDR1 SGHKS and CDR2 YYEKEE (reference sequence). The ends lost 7 bases at V and 0 bases at J; junction bases unmatched: 10. The CDR3 has 16 amino acids. The CDR3, as DNA: TGTGCCAGCGGAACCTGGACAGGCCACTCCTACAATGAGCAGTTCTTC. Translated: CASGTWTGHSYNEQFF.

This chain links TRBV7-9 with TRBJ1-3; D perhaps matches TRBD1 (6 bases). Germline V CDR1 and CDR2: SEHNR, FQNEAQ (reference sequence). Trimming removed 3 bases from V and 6 bases from J, with 15 bases in between. The CDR3 contains 15 residues. CDR3 loop: CASSFLLRGVNTIYF. CDR3 sequence (DNA): TGTGCCAGCAGCTTCTTGCTCAGGGGCGTAAACACCATATATTTT. Based on the CDR3 plus reference TRBV7-9 and TRBJ1-3, the full variable domain is DTGVSQNPRHKITKRGQNVTFRCDPISEHNRLYWYRQTLGQGPEFLTYFQNEAQLEKSRLLSDRFSAERPKGSFSTLEIQRTEQGDSAMYLCASSFLLRGVNTIYFGEGSWLTVV.

The chain carries TRBV6-5 and TRBJ2-7; weak D call: TRBD2 (5 bases). Trimming took off 6 bases at V and 0 bases at J, with 12 bases between the two ends. CDR3 size: 14 residues. CDR1 and CDR2 from the germline V gene are MNHEY and SVGAGI. The DNA of the CDR3 is TGTGCCAGCAGCCTAGTTGGGAGCTCCTACGAGCAGTACTTC. This gives the protein CASSLVGSSYEQYF.

J is TRBJ1-1 and V is TRBV12-5; D perhaps matches TRBD1 (5 bases). V was clipped by 0 bases and J by 3 bases, with 14 bases between them. The CDR3 loop spans 16 amino acids. Germline V gives CDR1 LGHNT, CDR2 FRNRAP. DNA for the CDR3: TGTGCTAGTGGTTTGGTCTACGATCGGGGGGACACTGAAGCTTTCTTT. Translating gives CASGLVYDRGDTEAFF.

This rearrangement joins TRBV7-2 to TRBJ2-5; TRBD2 aligns across 9 bases. Germline assignment: CDR1 SGHTA and CDR2 FQGNSA. J gave up 3 bases and V 2 bases, and 7 bases lay outside the gene matches. This CDR3 has 16 amino acids. CDR3: CASSLFASGDEETQYF. The CDR3 DNA follows: TGTGCCAGCAGCTTATTTGCTAGCGGGGATGAAGAGACCCAGTACTTC.

CDR3 sequence (DNA): TGCGCCAGCAGCTTGGAACCGGGACAGGGTCGCGGCTACACCTTC. As protein: CASSLEPGQGRGYTF. The chain joins TRBV5-1 to TRBJ1-2, with 9 nucleotides matching TRBD1. The CDR3 totals 15 residues. CDR1 is SGHRS and CDR2 is YFSETQ in the germline V gene. The ends lost 0 bases at V and 8 bases at J; junction bases unmatched: 8.

The rearrangement links TRBV7-9 to TRBJ1-6, with a weak D call TRBD1 (5 bases). V gave up 5 bases and J gave up 2 bases, with 7 bases separating them. Germline CDR1 SEHNR, CDR2 FQNEAQ (reference sequence). CDR3 length equals 14 residues. The CDR3 region is CASSQDTYNSPLHF. CDR3 in DNA: TGTGCCAGCAGCCAGGACACCTATAATTCACCCCTCCACTTT.

This clone appeared once. V usage is TRBV11-2 and J usage is TRBJ2-5, with 10 nucleotides matching TRBD2. Germline values: CDR1 SGHAT, CDR2 FQNNGV. The trim removed 6 bases at V and 0 bases at J, leaving 10 bases unmatched. The CDR3 contains 17 residues. DNA of the CDR3: TGTGCCAGCAGTATCAGAGGGCTAGCGGGGGACCAAGAGACCCAGTACTTC. Amino acid sequence: CASSIRGLAGDQETQYF.

CDR3 protein: CASSRDRGNNSPLHF. DNA of the CDR3: TGTGCCAGCAGTCGCGACAGGGGTAATAATTCACCCCTCCACTTT. The V and J genes are TRBV6-5 and TRBJ1-6; 8 positions agree with TRBD1. From germline, CDR1 is MNHEY and CDR2 SVGAGI. V lost 5 bases and J lost 5; bases outside the gene matches: 5. The CDR3 runs 15 residues.

This clone has a single count. The chain uses TRBV7-2 and TRBJ1-3; D gene ambiguous. This CDR3 contains 15 residues. Trimming left V 2 bases short and J 0 bases short, with 8 bases between. From germline, CDR1 is SGHTA and CDR2 FQGNSA. Here the CDR3 reads CASSLLPYSGNTIYF. CDR3 coding DNA: TGTGCCAGCAGCTTACTTCCCTACTCTGGAAACACCATATATTTT. Looking up the rest from reference TRBV7-2 and TRBJ1-3 gives the full variable domain: GAGVSQSPSNKVTEKGKDVELRCDPISGHTALYWYRQSLGQGLEFLIYFQGNSAPDKSGLPSDRFSAERTGGSVSTLTIQRTQQEDSAVYLCASSLLPYSGNTIYFGEGSWLTVV.

The CDR3 region has the DNA TGTGCCTGGACCGGGACATCCTATTCACCCCTCCACTTT. Translating gives CAWTGTSYSPLHF. The gene calls are TRBV30 and TRBJ1-6; D is perhaps TRBD1 (6 bases). Germline loops: CDR1 GTSNPN, CDR2 SVGIG (reference sequence). This CDR3 has 13 residues. V lost 4 bases, J lost 8 bases, and 12 bases lay in between.

The rearrangement joins TRBV5-1 to TRBJ1-3; a weak D match, TRBD1 (5 bases). Trimming cost V 0 bases and J 2 bases, with 12 bases left between them. Looked up from germline, CDR1 is SGHRS and CDR2 is YFSETQ. The CDR3 has 16 amino acids. CDR3 in DNA: TGCGCCAGCAGCTTGGGACTCGGGGGTACTGGAAACACCATATATTTT. Translated: CASSLGLGGTGNTIYF.